The 9 T cell receptor beta chains reported below all come from one sample, sequenced in a study of blood T cells in healthy people across ages. Together with a sample-barcoded 5' primer, a J-beta primer mix was included in a second PCR lasting roughly 7 to 11 cycles. TCRdb processed the 5' RACE reads anew with MiXCR; each CDR3 protein has one entry. The data contain more than 1 million distinct CDR3 sequences, more than 35% of them seen just once; the ten biggest clones take up about 19%. The material sequenced was blood. The receptor source for this set is an older woman in good health.

Details on this clonotype: Germline and junction disagree at one end, which may indicate a read error. The rearrangement uses TRBV10-1 and TRBJ2-3; 7 nucleotides line up with TRBD1. Per germline, CDR1 WNHNN and CDR2 SYGVQD (reference sequence). The CDR3 covers 14 residues. In DNA form, the CDR3 reads TGCGCCGGCAGTGAGTCGGTCAGGGGGGATACGCAGTATTTT. Residues: CAGSESVRGDTQYF.

The chain has TRBV10-1 and TRBJ1-1; 7 bases match TRBD1. The CDR3 extends over 18 amino acids. Losses at the gene ends were 0 bases for V and 1 base for J; bases not matched to a gene: 11. CDR1 WNHNN and CDR2 SYGVQD come from the germline V gene (reference sequence). The CDR3 loop reads CASSESGRDRAENTEAFF. The CDR3 region has the DNA TGCGCCAGCAGTGAGTCGGGAAGGGACAGAGCGGAGAACACTGAAGCTTTCTTT.

This clonotype was found a few times. The chain employs TRBV10-3 and TRBJ2-7; D is uncertain. Germline CDR1 reads ENHRY; CDR2 reads SYGVKD. This CDR3 contains 11 residues. Trimming cost V 3 bases and J 5 bases, with 5 bases left between them. The CDR3 nucleotides read TGTGCCATCAGTGAAGTAAACGAGCAGTACTTC. Protein sequence: CAISEVNEQYF.

The V and J genes are TRBV19 and TRBJ2-7; TRBD2 matches 9 bases. This CDR3 has 15 amino acids. Germline values: CDR1 LNHDA, CDR2 SQIVND (reference sequence). V dropped 5 bases and J dropped 6; count of bases not matched to a gene: 11. As DNA, the CDR3 is TGTGCCAGTAGTCCACAGCATAGCGGGAGAGGCGAGCAGTACTTC. This codes for CASSPQHSGRGEQYF.

The chain combines TRBV5-1 with TRBJ2-4, with D possibly TRBD2 on 7 matching bases. Germline V gene lookup returns CDR1 SGHRS and CDR2 YFSETQ. The CDR3 extends over 12 amino acids. Trimming removed 5 bases from V and 13 bases from J, with 16 bases in between. The CDR3 protein is CASRAGDYGQYF. In DNA form, the CDR3 reads TGCGCCAGCAGAGCAGGGGACTACGGGCAGTACTTC.

This clonotype turned up a few times. V gene TRBV28 combines with J gene TRBJ2-1; 7 positions agree with TRBD2. This CDR3 has 11 amino acids. Germline V gene sequence: CDR1 MDHEN, CDR2 SYDVKM. V trimming: 8 bases; J trimming: 8 bases; junction bases outside the gene matches: 3. CDR3 bases: TGTGCCAGCCTAGCGGTCGATGAGCAGTTCTTC. Protein: CASLAVDEQFF.

The rearrangement joins TRBV5-6 to TRBJ2-3; D ambiguous. Germline assignment: CDR1 SGHDT and CDR2 YYEEEE. The V and J ends lost 2 bases and 1 base respectively, with 14 bases between them. This CDR3 spans 16 amino acids. The CDR3 DNA is TGTGCCAGCAGCTTTTTTCGGCGAAGGGGCACAGATACGCAGTATTTT. Residues: CASSFFRRRGTDTQYF.

The chain is built from TRBV9 and TRBJ2-2; 8 bases match TRBD1. V was clipped by 4 bases and J by 5 bases; unmatched bases: 4. CDR3 size: 14 residues. Germline V gives CDR1 SGDLS, CDR2 YYNGEE. The CDR3 DNA follows: TGTGCCAGCAGCCCACAGGGGGGTACCGGGGAGCTGTTTTTT. It encodes CASSPQGGTGELFF.

This clonotype came up a few times. The chain has TRBV2 and TRBJ2-3; no reliable D call. Germline V gives CDR1 SNHLY, CDR2 FYNNEI. V was trimmed by 5 bases and J by 6 bases, leaving 12 bases between them. The CDR3 spans 13 residues. CDR3 coding DNA: TGTGCCAGCAGTTTAAATAGGCGGGATACGCAGTATTTT. It codes for CASSLNRRDTQYF.